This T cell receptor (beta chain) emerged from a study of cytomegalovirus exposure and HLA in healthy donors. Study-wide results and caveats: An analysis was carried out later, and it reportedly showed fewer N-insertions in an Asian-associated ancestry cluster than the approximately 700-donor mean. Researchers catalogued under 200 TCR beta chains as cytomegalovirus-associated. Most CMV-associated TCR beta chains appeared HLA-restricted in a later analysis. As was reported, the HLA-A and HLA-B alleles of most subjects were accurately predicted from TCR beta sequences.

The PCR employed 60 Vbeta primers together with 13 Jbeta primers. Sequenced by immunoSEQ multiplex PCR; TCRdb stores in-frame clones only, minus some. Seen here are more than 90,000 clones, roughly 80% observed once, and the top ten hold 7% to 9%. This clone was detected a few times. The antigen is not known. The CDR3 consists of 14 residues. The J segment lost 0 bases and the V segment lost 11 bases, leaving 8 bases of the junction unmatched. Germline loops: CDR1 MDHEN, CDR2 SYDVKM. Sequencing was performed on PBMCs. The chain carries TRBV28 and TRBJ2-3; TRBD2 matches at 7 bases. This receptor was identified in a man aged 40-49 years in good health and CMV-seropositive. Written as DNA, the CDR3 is TGTGCCGGGGGGGGGAGGCCCAGCACAGATACGCAGTATTTT. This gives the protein CAGGGRPSTDTQYF.